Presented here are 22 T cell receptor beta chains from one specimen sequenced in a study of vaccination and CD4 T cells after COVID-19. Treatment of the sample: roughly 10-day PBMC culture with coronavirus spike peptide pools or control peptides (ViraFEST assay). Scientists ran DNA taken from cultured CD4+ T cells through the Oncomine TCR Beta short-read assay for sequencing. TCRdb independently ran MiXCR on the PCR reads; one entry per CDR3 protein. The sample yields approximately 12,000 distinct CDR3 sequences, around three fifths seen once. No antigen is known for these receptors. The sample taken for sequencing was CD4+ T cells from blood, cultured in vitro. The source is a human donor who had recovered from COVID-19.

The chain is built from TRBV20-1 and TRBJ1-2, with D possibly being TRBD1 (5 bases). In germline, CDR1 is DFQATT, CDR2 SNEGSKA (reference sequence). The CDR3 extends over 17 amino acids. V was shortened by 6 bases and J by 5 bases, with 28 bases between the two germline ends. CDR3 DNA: TGCAGTGCCGCGTCCCTCGGGCAGGGAAGTCTGGGGTATGGCTACACCTTC. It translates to CSAASLGQGSLGYGYTF.

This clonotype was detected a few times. The CDR3 is CATSRESGNEQFF. CDR3 nucleotides: TGTGCCACCAGCAGAGAAAGCGGCAATGAGCAGTTCTTC. The J gene is TRBJ2-1, the V gene TRBV15, with a tentative D call TRBD2 (5 bases). V was clipped by 0 bases and J by 6 bases, with 6 bases between them. Germline V gene sequence: CDR1 LNHNV, CDR2 YYDKDF (reference sequence). The CDR3 has 13 amino acids.

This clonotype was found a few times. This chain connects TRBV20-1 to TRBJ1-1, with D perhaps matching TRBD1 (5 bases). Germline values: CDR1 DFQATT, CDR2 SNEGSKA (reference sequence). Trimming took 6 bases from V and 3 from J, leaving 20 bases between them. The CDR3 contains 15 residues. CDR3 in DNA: TGCAGTGCCGTCGACGGCCGAAAGGGGTACACTGAAGCTTTCTTT. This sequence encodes CSAVDGRKGYTEAFF.

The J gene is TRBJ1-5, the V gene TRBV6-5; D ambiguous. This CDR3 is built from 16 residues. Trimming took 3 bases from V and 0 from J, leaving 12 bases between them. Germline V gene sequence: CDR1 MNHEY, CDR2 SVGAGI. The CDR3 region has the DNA TGTGCCAGCAGTTATCCAACAGTTGATAGCAATCAGCCCCAGCATTTT. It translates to CASSYPTVDSNQPQHF.

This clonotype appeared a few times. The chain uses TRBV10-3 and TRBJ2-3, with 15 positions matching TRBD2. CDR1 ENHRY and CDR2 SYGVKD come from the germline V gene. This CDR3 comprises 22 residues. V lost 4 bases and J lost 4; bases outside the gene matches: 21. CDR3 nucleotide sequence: TGTGCCATCAGTGGACTCGAAAAACCCCCTAGGACTAGCGGGAGGGCCCCAGATACGCAGTATTTT. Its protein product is CAISGLEKPPRTSGRAPDTQYF.

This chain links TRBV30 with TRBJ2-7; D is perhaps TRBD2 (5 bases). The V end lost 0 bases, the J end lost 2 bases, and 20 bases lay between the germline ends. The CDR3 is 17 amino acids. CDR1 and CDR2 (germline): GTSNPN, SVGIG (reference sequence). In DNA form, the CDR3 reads TGTGCCTGGAGTGTACGGGAACCCCTGGGAGAGGCCTACGAGCAGTACTTC. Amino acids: CAWSVREPLGEAYEQYF.

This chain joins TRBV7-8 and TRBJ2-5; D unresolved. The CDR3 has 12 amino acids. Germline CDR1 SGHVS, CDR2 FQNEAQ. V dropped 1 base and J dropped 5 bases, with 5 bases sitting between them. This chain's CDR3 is CASSLVRETQYF. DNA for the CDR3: TGTGCCAGCAGCTTAGTGAGGGAGACCCAGTACTTC.

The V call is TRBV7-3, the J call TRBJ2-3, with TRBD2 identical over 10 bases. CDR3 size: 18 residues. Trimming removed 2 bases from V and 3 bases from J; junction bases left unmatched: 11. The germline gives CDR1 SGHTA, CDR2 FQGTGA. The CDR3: CASSLQSGLAGETDTQYF. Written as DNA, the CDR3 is TGTGCCAGCAGCTTACAATCAGGGCTAGCGGGAGAAACAGATACGCAGTATTTT.

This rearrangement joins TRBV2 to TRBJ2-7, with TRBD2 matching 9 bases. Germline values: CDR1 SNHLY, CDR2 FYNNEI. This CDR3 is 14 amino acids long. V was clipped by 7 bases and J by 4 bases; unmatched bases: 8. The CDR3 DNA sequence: TGTGCCAGCAACCCAGCGGGAGGTATGTACGAGCAGTACTTC. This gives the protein CASNPAGGMYEQYF. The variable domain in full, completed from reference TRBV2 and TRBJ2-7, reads EPEVTQTPSHQVTQMGQEVILRCVPISNHLYFYWYRQILGQKVEFLVSFYNNEISEKSEIFDDQFSVERPDGSNFTLKIRSTKLEDSAMYFCASNPAGGMYEQYFGPGTRLTVT.

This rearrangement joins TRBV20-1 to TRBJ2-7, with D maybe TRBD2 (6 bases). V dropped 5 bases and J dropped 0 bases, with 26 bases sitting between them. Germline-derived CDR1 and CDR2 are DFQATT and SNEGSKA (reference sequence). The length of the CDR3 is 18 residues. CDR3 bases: TGCAGTGCTCCACATCCCCCGTCCGGGACTCAGAGCTCCTACGAGCAGTACTTC. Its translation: CSAPHPPSGTQSSYEQYF.

CDR3 coding DNA: TGCGCCAGCTCACCGGGACGAAGCAATCAGCCCCAGCATTTT. It translates to CASSPGRSNQPQHF. The chain has TRBV4-1 and TRBJ1-5, with a weak D call TRBD1 (5 bases). Germline assignment: CDR1 MGHRA and CDR2 YSYEKL. Trimming removed 8 bases from V and 1 base from J, with 12 bases in between. There are 14 residues in the CDR3.

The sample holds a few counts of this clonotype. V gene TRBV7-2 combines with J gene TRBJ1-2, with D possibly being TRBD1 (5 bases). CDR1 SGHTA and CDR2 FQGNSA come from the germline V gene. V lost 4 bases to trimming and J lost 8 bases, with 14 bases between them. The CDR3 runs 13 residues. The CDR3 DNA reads TGTGCCAGCAGCTCGCGGGGCGTGGAGGGCTACACCTTC. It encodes CASSSRGVEGYTF.

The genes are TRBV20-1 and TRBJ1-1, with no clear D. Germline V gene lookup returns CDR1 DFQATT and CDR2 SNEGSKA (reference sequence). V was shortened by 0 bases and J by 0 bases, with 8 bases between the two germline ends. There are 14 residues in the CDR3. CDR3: CSARDLGLNTEAFF. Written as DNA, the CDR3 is TGCAGTGCTAGAGATCTGGGCCTGAACACTGAAGCTTTCTTT.

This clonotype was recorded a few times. The CDR3 region has the DNA TGTGCCATCAGTGGGCACGGCCAAGAGACCCAGTACTTC. This encodes CAISGHGQETQYF. The chain links TRBV10-3 to TRBJ2-5; D unresolved. In germline, CDR1 is ENHRY, CDR2 SYGVKD. Trimming cost V 4 bases and J 1 base, with 7 bases left between them. This CDR3 has 13 residues.

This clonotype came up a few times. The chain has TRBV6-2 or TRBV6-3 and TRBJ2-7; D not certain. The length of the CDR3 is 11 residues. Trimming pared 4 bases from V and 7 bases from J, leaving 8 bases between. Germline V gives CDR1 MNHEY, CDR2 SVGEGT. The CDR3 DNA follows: TGTGCCAGCAGTTCAGTGAGTGAGCAGTACTTC. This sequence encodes CASSSVSEQYF.

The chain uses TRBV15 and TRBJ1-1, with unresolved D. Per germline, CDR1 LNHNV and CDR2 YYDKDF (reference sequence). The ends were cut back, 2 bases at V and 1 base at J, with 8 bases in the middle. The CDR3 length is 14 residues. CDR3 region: CATSRPGSNTEAFF. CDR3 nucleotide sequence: TGTGCCACCAGCAGACCCGGCTCGAACACTGAAGCTTTCTTT.

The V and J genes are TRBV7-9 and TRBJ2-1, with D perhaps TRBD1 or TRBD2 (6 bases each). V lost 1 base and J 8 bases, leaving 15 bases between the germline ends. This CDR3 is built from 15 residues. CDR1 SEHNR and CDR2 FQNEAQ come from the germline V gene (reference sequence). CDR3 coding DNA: TGTGCCAGCAGCTTAGAACGATGGGGGGCCGATGAGCAGTTCTTC. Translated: CASSLERWGADEQFF.

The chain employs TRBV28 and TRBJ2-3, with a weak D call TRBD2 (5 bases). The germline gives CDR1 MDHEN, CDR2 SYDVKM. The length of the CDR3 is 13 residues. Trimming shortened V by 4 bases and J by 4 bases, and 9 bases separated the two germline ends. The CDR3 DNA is TGTGCCAGCAGTTGGACCGGGGCAGATACGCAGTATTTT. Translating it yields CASSWTGADTQYF.

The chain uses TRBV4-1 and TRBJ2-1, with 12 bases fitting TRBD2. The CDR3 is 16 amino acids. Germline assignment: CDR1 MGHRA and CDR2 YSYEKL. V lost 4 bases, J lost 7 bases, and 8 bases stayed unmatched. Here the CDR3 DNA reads TGCGCCAGCAGCCGATTGACTAGCGGGAGTTTGAATGAGCAGTTCTTC. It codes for CASSRLTSGSLNEQFF.

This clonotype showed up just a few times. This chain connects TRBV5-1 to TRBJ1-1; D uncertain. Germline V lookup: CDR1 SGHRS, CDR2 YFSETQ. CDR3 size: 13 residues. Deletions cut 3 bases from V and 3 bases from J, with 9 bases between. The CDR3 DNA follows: TGCGCCAGCAGCTGGATTGTGGACACTGAAGCTTTCTTT. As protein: CASSWIVDTEAFF.

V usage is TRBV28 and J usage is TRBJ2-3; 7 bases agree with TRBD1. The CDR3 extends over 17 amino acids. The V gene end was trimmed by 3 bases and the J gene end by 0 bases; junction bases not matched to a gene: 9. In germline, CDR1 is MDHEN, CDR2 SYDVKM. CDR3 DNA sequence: TGTGCCAGCAGTTTCATTGGGACAGTGAGAAGCACAGATACGCAGTATTTT. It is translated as CASSFIGTVRSTDTQYF.

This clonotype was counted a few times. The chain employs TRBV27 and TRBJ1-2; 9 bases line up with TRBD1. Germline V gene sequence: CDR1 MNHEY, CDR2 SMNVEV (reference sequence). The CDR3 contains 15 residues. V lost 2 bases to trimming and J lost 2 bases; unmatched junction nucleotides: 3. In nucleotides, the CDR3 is TGTGCCAGCAGTTTAAAGACAGGGGGGAACTATGGCTACACCTTC. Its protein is CASSLKTGGNYGYTF.